Following are 11 T cell receptor beta chains from one sample sequenced in a study of identical twins. TCRdb independently ran MiXCR on the 5' RACE reads; one entry per CDR3 protein. There are some 250,000 distinct CDR3 sequences in the sample; 5.5% to 7.5% occur only once, and about 14% lies in the top ten. This sample also belongs to another study, concerning T cells expressing NK-cell markers.

The sequenced sample was CD8+ T cells sorted from blood. These receptors all stem from a woman aged 18-35 years in good health.

The chain recombines TRBV9 with TRBJ2-3; D remains unclear. V lost 0 bases to trimming and J lost 0 bases, with 5 bases between them. The V gene's germline CDR1 is SGDLS and CDR2 YYNGEE. The length of the CDR3 is 14 residues. For the CDR3, the DNA is TGTGCCAGCAGCGTAGGAGGTAGCACAGATACGCAGTATTTT. This sequence encodes CASSVGGSTDTQYF.

This clonotype was picked up a small number of times. The CDR3 nucleotides are TGTGCCAGCAGCGTAGAGTCTATCCCAGATACGCAGTATTTT. Translating gives CASSVESIPDTQYF. The J gene is TRBJ2-3, the V gene TRBV9; D gene ambiguous. There are 14 residues in the CDR3. Deletions cut 0 bases from V and 4 bases from J, with 9 bases between. Germline-derived CDR1 and CDR2 are SGDLS and YYNGEE.

The gene calls are TRBV9 and TRBJ1-2; 9 bases match TRBD1. Trimming at V came to 4 bases and at J to 4 bases, leaving 8 bases not matched to a gene. CDR3 length: 15 residues. Per the germline V gene, CDR1 is SGDLS and CDR2 is YYNGEE. CDR3 nucleotides: TGTGCCAGCAGCCTCGGGACAGGGAGACCCTATGGCTACACCTTC. Amino acid sequence: CASSLGTGRPYGYTF.

Only a few counts were recorded for this clonotype. The rearrangement joins TRBV27 to TRBJ2-6; D is ambiguous. Trimming shortened V by 2 bases and J by 3 bases, and 14 bases separated the two germline ends. CDR3 length: 17 residues. Per the germline V gene, CDR1 is MNHEY and CDR2 is SMNVEV (reference sequence). In DNA, the CDR3 is TGTGCCAGCAGTTTACTAGGACGTGAGAATGGGGCCAACGTCCTGACTTTC. Protein product: CASSLLGRENGANVLTF.

The chain recombines TRBV11-2 with TRBJ2-1, with D unclear. Germline V gene sequence: CDR1 SGHAT, CDR2 FQNNGV. V was pared by 4 bases and J by 7 bases, with 8 bases between. The CDR3 covers 12 residues. The CDR3 nucleotides are TGTGCCAGCAGCTGGGCAGCGAATGAGCAGTTCTTC. It specifies CASSWAANEQFF.

This clonotype was detected a few times. The chain couples TRBV11-2 to TRBJ2-5, with 10 nucleotides matching TRBD2. Germline assignment: CDR1 SGHAT and CDR2 FQNNGV. Trimming cost V 4 bases and J 2 bases; bases outside gene matches: 4. The CDR3 has 15 residues. In DNA, the CDR3 is TGTGCCAGCAGCTCCCGGACTAGCGGACAAGAGACCCAGTACTTC. It is translated as CASSSRTSGQETQYF.

This clonotype was picked up a small number of times. The chain joins TRBV27 to TRBJ2-1; D is possibly TRBD2 (6 bases). Trimming cost V 6 bases and J 4 bases, with 10 bases left between them. The CDR3 runs 13 residues. CDR1 is MNHEY, CDR2 SMNVEV, per germline (reference sequence). The CDR3 bases are TGTGCCAGCAGGTGGGGGGAGTACAATGAGCAGTTCTTC. Protein: CASRWGEYNEQFF.

V is TRBV5-1 and J is TRBJ2-3; D is unresolved. The V gene's germline CDR1 is SGHRS and CDR2 YFSETQ. The length of the CDR3 is 12 residues. The V gene lost 7 bases and the J gene lost 2 bases, with 8 bases spanning the gap. Here the CDR3 reads CASEVDTDTQYF. In DNA form, the CDR3 reads TGCGCCAGCGAAGTGGACACAGATACGCAGTATTTT. Full variable domain (missing parts from reference TRBV5-1 and TRBJ2-3): KAGVTQTPRYLIKTRGQQVTLSCSPISGHRSVSWYQQTPGQGLQFLFEYFSETQRNKGNFPGRFSGRQFSNSRSEMNVSTLELGDSALYLCASEVDTDTQYFGPGTRLTVL.

This clonotype has just a few counts. The chain carries TRBV5-5 and TRBJ2-7; D is unresolved. Germline assignment: CDR1 SGHKS and CDR2 YYEKEE (reference sequence). CDR3 length equals 12 residues. The V gene lost 0 bases and the J gene lost 6 bases, with 7 bases spanning the gap. This CDR3 reads CASSLEGIEQYF. The CDR3 region has the DNA TGTGCCAGCAGCTTGGAAGGGATCGAGCAGTACTTC.

This rearrangement joins TRBV27 to TRBJ1-2; 7 nucleotides match TRBD1. The V gene end was trimmed by 3 bases and the J gene end by 4 bases; junction bases not matched to a gene: 8. This CDR3 region has 15 residues. The germline gives CDR1 MNHEY, CDR2 SMNVEV (reference sequence). CDR3 coding DNA: TGTGCCAGCAGTTTTGGGGAGGGGGCAGCCTATGGCTACACCTTC. Amino acid sequence: CASSFGEGAAYGYTF.

This clonotype was seen ten or more times. The chain couples TRBV10-3 to TRBJ2-7; TRBD2 agrees at 9 bases. Germline-derived CDR1 and CDR2 are ENHRY and SYGVKD. This CDR3 spans 15 amino acids. The V segment lost 7 bases and the J segment 0 bases; nucleotides outside the gene matches: 7. The CDR3 nucleotides are TGTGCCATCAAATTTAGCGGGGGAAGCTCCTACGAGCAGTACTTC. Its protein product is CAIKFSGGSSYEQYF.